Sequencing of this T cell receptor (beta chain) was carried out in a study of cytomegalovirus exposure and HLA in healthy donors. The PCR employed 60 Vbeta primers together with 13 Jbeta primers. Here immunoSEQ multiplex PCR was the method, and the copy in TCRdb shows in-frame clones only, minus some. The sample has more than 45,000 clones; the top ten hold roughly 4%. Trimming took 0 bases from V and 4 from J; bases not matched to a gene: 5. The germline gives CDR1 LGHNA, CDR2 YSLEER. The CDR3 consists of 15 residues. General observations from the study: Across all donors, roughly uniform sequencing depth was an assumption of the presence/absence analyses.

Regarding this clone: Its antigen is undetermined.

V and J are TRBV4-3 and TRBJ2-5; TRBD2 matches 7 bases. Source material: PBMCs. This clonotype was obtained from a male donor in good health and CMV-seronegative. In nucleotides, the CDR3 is TGCGCCAGCAGCCAAGAGCGGGGGTGGCTAGAGACCCAGTACTTC. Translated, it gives CASSQERGWLETQYF.